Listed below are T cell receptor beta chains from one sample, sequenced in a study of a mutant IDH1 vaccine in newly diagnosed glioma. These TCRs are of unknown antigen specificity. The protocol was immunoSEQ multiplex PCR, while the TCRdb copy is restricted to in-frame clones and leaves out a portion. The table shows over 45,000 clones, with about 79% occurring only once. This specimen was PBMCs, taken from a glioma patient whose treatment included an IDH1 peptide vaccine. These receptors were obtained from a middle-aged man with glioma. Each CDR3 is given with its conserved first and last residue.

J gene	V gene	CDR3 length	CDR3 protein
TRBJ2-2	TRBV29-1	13	CSVKSRTDGELFF
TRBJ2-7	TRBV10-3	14	CAITPGRSSYEQYF
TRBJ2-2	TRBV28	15	CASRPQGRNTGELFF
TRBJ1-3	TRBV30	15	CAWRSVTNSGNTIYF
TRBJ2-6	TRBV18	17	CASSLSVLGAGANVLTF
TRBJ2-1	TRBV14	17	CASSLRWGSGGVNEQFF
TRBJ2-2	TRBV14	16	CASSHSIQGTAGELFF
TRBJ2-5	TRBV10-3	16	CAISESGTGGAETQYF
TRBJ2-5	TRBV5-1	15	CASSSSGTGSETQYF
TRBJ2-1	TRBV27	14	CASSLSGLYNEQFF
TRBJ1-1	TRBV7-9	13	CASSLGAGTEAFF
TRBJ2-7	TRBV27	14	CASSLTAHTYEQYF
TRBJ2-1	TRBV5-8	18	CASSPVTLTGGPYNEQFF
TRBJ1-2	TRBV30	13	CALGDTQNYGYTF
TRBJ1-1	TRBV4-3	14	CASSGTGVNTEAFF
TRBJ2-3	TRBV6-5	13	CASSYPPTDTQYF
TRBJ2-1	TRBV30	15	CAWRPAGLRNNEQFF
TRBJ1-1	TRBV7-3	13	CASSQAANTEAFF
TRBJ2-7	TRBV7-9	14	CASSLQDPSYEQYF
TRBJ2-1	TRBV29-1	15	CSAFARDSSYNEQFF
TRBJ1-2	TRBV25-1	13	CASSDSTGYGYTF
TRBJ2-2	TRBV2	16	CASSLQGLKNTGELFF
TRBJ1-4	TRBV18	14	CASSPDLTNEKLFF
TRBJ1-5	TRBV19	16	CASSRGGLNSNQPQHF
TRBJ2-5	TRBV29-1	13	CSVGVGGRETQYF
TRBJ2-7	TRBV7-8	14	CASSLVSPSYEQYF
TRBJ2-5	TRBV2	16	CASSEEGQRAYETQYF
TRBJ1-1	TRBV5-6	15	CASSVRTGASSKAFF
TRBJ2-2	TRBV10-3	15	CATAGQGIGTGELFF
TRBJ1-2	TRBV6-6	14	CASTTGTGNYGYTF
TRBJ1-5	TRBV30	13	CAWSSQVNQPQHF
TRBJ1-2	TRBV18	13	CASSPTEGYGYTF
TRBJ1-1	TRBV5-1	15	CASSWGQGRNTEAFF
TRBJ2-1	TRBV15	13	CATSPRGANEQFF
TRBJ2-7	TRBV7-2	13	CASSLPGSYEQYF